This TCR beta chain was sequenced for a study of T cells in Graves' hyperthyroidism and ophthalmopathy. On the study more broadly: Blood from the periphery was taken at initial diagnosis, before any treatment.

Findings and caveats of the study: Most thyroid clonotypes with frequency above 0.001 were detected in blood.

This CDR3 spans 14 amino acids. Trimming shortened V by 4 bases and J by 0 bases, and 7 bases separated the two germline ends. This clonotype showed up many times. Its cognate antigen is unknown. The CDR3 regions of TCR beta were amplified from RNA transcripts. Initially, a first-round RT-PCR of the TCR CDR3 employed the HTBI primer set. MiXCR, run by TCRdb on the multiplex PCR reads, gives a single entry per CDR3 protein. Here the sample spans 360,000 or so distinct CDR3 sequences, 19% being singletons. The sequence derives from a woman aged 18-29 years with Graves' hyperthyroidism. The rearrangement joins TRBV12-3 or TRBV12-4 to TRBJ1-3; D is unresolved. The sequencing input was blood. CDR3: CASSSGSSGNTIYF. CDR3 nucleotide sequence: TGTGCCAGCAGTTCCGGGAGCTCTGGAAACACCATATATTTT.